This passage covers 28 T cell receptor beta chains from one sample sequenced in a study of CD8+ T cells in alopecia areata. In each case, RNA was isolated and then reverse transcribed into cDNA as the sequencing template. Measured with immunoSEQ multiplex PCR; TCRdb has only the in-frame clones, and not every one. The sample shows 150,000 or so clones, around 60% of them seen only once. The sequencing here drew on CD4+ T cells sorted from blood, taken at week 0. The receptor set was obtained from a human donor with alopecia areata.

CDR3 residues: CASSLRGLAKNIQYF. The CDR3, as DNA: TGTGCCAGCAGTCTCCGGGGATTAGCCAAAAACATTCAGTACTTC. The V gene is TRBV27, the J gene TRBJ2-4; D is perhaps TRBD2 (5 bases). This CDR3 comprises 15 residues. The germline V gene encodes CDR1 MNHEY and CDR2 SMNVEV (reference sequence). V lost 5 bases and J 0 bases, leaving 11 bases between the germline ends.

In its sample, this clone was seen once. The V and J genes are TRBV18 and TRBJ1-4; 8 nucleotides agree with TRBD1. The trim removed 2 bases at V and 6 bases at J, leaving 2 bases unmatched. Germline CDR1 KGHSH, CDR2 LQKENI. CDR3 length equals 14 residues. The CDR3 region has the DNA TGTGCCAGCTCACCAATGGACAGGGATGAAAAACTGTTTTTT. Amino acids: CASSPMDRDEKLFF.

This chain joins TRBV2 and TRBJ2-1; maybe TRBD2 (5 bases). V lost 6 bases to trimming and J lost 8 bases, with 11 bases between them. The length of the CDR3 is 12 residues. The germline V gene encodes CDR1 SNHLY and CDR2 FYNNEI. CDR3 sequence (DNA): TGTGCCAGCAGGGAGGAGGAGGATGAGCAGTTCTTC. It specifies CASREEEDEQFF. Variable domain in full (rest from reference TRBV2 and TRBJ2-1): EPEVTQTPSHQVTQMGQEVILRCVPISNHLYFYWYRQILGQKVEFLVSFYNNEISEKSEIFDDQFSVERPDGSNFTLKIRSTKLEDSAMYFCASREEEDEQFFGPGTRLTVL.

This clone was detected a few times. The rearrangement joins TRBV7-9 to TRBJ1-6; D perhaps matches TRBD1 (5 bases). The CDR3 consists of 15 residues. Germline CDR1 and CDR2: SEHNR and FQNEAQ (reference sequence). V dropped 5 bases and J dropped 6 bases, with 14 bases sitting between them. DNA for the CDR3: TGTGCCAGCAGCCCAGGGACGGCGGGTAATTCACCCCTCCACTTT. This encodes CASSPGTAGNSPLHF.

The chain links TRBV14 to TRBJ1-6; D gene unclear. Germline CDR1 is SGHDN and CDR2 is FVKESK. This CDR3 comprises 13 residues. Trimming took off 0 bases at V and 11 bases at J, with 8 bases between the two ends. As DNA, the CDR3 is TGTGCCAGCAGCCAAGACAGTTTTGCACCCCTCCACTTT. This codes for CASSQDSFAPLHF.

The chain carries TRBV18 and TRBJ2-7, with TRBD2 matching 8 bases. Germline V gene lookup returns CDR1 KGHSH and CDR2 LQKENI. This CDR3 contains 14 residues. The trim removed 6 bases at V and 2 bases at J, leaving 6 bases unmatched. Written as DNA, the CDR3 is TGTGCCAGCTCCCCGGGGGGGGGACCCTACGAGCAGTACTTC. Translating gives CASSPGGGPYEQYF.

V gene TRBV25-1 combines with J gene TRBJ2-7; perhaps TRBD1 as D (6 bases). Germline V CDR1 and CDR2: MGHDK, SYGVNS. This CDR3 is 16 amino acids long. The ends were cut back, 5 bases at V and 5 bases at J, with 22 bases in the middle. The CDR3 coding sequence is TGTGCCAGCAGTTCCCCTACTCCGGGACACGGGCACGAGCAGTACTTC. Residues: CASSSPTPGHGHEQYF.

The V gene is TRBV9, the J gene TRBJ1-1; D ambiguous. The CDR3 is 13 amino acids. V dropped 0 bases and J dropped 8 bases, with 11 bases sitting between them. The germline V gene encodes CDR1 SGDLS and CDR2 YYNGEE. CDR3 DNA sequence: TGTGCCAGCAGCGTAGATTGGGGATTCGAAGCTTTCTTT. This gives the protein CASSVDWGFEAFF.

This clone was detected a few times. The CDR3 region has the DNA TGTGCCAGCAGCACACCATCAAACCTTCGCACAGATACGCAGTATTTT. This codes for CASSTPSNLRTDTQYF. The V gene is TRBV7-9, the J gene TRBJ2-3, with no clear D. CDR1 and CDR2 from the germline V gene are SEHNR and FQNEAQ (reference sequence). The CDR3 sequence is 16 residues long. V dropped 5 bases and J dropped 1 base, with 16 bases sitting between them.

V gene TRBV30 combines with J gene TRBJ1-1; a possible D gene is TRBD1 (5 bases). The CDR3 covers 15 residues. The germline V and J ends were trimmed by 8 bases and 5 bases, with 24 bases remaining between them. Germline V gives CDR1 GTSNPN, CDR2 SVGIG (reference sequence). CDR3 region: CAGGHSKERGTEAFF. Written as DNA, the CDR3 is TGTGCCGGAGGACACTCCAAGGAACGTGGGACTGAAGCTTTCTTT.

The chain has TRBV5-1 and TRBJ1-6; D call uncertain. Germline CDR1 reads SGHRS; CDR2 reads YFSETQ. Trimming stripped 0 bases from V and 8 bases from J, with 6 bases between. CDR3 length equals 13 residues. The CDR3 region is CASSLAGDSPLHF. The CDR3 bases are TGCGCCAGCAGCTTGGCCGGGGATTCACCCCTCCACTTT. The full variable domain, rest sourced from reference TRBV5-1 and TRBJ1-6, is KAGVTQTPRYLIKTRGQQVTLSCSPISGHRSVSWYQQTPGQGLQFLFEYFSETQRNKGNFPGRFSGRQFSNSRSEMNVSTLELGDSALYLCASSLAGDSPLHFGNGTRLTVT.

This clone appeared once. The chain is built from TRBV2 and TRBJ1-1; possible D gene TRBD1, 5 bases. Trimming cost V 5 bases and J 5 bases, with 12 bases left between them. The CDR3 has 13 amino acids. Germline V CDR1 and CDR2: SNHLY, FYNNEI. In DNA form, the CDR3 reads TGTGCCAGCAGTTCGGGGCCGGGAACTGAAGCTTTCTTT. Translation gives CASSSGPGTEAFF.

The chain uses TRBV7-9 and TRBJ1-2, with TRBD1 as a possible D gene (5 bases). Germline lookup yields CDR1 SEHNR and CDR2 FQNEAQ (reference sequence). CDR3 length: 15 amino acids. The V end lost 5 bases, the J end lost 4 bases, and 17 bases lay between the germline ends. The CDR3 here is CASSRDGAGGYGYTF. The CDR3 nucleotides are TGTGCCAGCAGCCGGGACGGCGCGGGGGGCTATGGCTACACCTTC.

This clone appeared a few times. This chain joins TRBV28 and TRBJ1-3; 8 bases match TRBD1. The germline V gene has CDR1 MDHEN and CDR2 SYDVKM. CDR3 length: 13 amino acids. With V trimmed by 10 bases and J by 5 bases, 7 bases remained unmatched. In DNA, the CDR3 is TGTGCCACCCGGACAGGGATCCGAAACACCATATATTTT. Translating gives CATRTGIRNTIYF.

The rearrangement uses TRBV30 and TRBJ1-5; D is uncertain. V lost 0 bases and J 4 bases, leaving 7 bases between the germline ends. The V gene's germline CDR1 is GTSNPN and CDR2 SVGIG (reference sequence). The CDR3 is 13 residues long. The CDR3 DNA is TGTGCCTGGAGTGTAGGGCCTAATCAGCCCCAGCATTTT. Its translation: CAWSVGPNQPQHF.

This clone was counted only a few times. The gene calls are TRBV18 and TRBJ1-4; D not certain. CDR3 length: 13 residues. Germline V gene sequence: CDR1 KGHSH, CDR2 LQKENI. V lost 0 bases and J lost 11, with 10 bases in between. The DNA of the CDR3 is TGTGCCAGCTCACCACCGGCGCAGAAGAAACTGTTTTTT. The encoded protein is CASSPPAQKKLFF.

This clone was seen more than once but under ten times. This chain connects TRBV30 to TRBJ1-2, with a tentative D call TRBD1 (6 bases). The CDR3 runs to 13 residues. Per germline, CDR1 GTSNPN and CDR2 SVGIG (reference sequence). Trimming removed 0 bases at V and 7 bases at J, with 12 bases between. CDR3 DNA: TGTGCCTGGAGTGTGAGGACAGTAGGTGGCTACACCTTC. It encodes CAWSVRTVGGYTF. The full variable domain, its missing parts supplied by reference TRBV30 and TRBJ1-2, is SQTIHQWPATLVQPVGSPLSLECTVEGTSNPNLYWYRQAAGRGLQLLFYSVGIGQISSEVPQNLSASRPQDRQFILSSKKLLLSDSGFYLCAWSVRTVGGYTFGSGTRLTVV.

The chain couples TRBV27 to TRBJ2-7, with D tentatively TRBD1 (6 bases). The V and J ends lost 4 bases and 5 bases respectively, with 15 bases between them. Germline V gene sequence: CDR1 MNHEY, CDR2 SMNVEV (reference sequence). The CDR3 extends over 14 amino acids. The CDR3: CASSSETQGNEQYF. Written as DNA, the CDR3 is TGTGCCAGCAGTTCGGAAACACAGGGCAACGAGCAGTACTTC.

CDR3 protein: CASSFAPGNQETQYF. For the CDR3, the DNA is TGCGCCAGCAGCTTTGCGCCGGGGAACCAAGAGACCCAGTACTTC. This chain connects TRBV4-3 to TRBJ2-5; D is possibly TRBD2 (5 bases). Germline V gives CDR1 LGHNA, CDR2 YSLEER. The V gene lost 5 bases and the J gene lost 0 bases, with 13 bases spanning the gap. CDR3 length equals 15 residues.

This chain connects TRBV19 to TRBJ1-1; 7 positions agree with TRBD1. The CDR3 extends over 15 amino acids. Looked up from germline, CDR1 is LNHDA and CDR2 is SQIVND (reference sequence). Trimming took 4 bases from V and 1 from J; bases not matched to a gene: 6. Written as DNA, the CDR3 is TGTGCCAGTAGTACCAAGACAGGGCCGAACACTGAAGCTTTCTTT. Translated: CASSTKTGPNTEAFF.

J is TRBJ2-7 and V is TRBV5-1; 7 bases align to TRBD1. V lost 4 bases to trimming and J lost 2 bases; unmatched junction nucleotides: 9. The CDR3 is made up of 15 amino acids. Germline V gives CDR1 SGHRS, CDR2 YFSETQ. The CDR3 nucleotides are TGCGCCAGCAGCCTGAGGACAGGTGGGGCCTACGAGCAGTACTTC. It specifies CASSLRTGGAYEQYF.

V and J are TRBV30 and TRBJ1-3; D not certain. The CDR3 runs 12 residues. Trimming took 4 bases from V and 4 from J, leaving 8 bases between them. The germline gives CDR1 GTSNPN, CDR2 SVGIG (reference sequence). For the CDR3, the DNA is TGTGCCTGGAATTCGGGAGGAAACACCATATATTTT. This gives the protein CAWNSGGNTIYF.

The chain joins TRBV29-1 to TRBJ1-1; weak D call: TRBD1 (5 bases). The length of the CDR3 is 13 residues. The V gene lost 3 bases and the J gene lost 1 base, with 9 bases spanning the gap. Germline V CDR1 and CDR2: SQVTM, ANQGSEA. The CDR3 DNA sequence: TGCAGCGTTGACGCACAGGAGAACACTGAAGCTTTCTTT. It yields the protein CSVDAQENTEAFF.

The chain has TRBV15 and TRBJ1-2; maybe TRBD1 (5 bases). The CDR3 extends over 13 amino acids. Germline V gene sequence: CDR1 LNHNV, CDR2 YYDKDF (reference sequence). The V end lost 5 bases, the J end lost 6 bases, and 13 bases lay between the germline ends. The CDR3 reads CATSPVRGNGYTF. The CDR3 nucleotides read TGTGCCACCAGCCCCGTGCGGGGGAATGGCTACACCTTC.

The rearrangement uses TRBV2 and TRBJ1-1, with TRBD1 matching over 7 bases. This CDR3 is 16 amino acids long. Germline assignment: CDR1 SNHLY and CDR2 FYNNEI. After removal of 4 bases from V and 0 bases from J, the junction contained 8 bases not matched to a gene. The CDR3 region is CASSGTGVPMNTEAFF. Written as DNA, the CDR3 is TGTGCCAGCAGTGGGACAGGTGTCCCCATGAACACTGAAGCTTTCTTT. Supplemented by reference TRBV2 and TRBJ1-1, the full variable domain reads EPEVTQTPSHQVTQMGQEVILRCVPISNHLYFYWYRQILGQKVEFLVSFYNNEISEKSEIFDDQFSVERPDGSNFTLKIRSTKLEDSAMYFCASSGTGVPMNTEAFFGQGTRLTVV.

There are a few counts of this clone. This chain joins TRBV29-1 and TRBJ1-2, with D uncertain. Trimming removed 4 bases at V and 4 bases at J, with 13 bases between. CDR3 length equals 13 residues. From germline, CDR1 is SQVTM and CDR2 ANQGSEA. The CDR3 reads CSVASSRIYGYTF. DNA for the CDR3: TGCAGCGTTGCGTCCTCGCGTATCTATGGCTACACCTTC.

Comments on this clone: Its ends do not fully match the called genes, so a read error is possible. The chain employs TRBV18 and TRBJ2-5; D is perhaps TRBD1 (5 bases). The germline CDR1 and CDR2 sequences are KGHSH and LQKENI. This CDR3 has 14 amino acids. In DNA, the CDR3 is TGTGCCAGCTCATGGGGCGGCTCGCAAGGGACCCAGTACTTC. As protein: CASSWGGSQGTQYF.

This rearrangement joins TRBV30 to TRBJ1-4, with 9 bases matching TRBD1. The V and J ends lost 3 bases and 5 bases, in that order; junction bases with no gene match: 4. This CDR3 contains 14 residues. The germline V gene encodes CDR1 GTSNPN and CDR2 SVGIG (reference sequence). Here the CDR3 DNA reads TGTGCCTGGAGCCCCGGGACAGGGAATGAAAAACTGTTTTTT. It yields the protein CAWSPGTGNEKLFF.